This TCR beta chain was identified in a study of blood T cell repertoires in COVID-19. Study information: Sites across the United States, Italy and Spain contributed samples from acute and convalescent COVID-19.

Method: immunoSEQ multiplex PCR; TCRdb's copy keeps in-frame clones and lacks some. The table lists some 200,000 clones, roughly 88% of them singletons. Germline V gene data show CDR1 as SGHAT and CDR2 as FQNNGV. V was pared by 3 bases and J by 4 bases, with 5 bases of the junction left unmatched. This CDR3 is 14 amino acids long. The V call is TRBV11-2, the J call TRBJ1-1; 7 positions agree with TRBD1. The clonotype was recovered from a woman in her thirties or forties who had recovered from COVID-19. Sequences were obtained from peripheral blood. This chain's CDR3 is CASSFRTGITEAFF. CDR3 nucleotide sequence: TGTGCCAGCAGCTTCCGGACAGGAATCACTGAAGCTTTCTTT.